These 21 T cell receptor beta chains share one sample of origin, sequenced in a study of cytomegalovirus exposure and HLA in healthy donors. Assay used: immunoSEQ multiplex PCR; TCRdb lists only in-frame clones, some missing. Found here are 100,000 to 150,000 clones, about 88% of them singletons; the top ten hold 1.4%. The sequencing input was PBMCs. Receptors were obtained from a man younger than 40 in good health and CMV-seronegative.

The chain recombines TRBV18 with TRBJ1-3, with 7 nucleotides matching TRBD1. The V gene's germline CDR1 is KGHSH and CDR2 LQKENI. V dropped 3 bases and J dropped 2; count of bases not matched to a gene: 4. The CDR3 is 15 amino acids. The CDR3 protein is CASSPETGTGNTIYF. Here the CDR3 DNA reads TGTGCCAGCTCACCGGAGACAGGGACTGGAAACACCATATATTTT. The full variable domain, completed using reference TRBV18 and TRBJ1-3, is NAGVMQNPRHLVRRRGQEARLRCSPMKGHSHVYWYRQLPEEGLKFMVYLQKENIIDESGMPKERFSAEFPKEGPSILRIQQVVRGDSAAYFCASSPETGTGNTIYFGEGSWLTVV.

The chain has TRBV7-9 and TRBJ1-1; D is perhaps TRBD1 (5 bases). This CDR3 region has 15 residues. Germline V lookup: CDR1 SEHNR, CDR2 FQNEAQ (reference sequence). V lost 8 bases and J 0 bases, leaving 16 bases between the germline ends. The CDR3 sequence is CASRVWGSMNTEAFF. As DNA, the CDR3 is TGTGCCAGCCGAGTGTGGGGCTCCATGAACACTGAAGCTTTCTTT.

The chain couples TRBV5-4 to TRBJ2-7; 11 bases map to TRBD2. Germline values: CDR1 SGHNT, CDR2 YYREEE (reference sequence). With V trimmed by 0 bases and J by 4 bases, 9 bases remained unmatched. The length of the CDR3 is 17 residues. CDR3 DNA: TGTGCCAGCAGCTTGGGCTCCACTAGCGGGAGTACGTACGAGCAGTACTTC. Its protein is CASSLGSTSGSTYEQYF.

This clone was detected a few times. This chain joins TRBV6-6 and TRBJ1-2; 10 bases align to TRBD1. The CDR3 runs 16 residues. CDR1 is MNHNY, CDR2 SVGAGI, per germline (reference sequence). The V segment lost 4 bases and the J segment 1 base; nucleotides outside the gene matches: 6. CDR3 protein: CASSLGGTGDNYGYTF. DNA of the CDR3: TGTGCCAGCAGTTTGGGGGGGACAGGGGATAACTATGGCTACACCTTC.

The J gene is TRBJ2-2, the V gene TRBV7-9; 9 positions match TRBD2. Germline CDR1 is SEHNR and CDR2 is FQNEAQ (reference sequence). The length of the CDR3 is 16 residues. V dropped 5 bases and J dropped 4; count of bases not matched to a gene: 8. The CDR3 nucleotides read TGTGCCAGCAGCCTGGGACTAGCCGAGGGCACCGGGGAGCTGTTTTTT. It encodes CASSLGLAEGTGELFF.

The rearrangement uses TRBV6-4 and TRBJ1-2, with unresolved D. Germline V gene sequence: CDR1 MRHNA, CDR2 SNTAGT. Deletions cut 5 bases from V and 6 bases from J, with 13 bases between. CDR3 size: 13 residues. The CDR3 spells CASSPNGVNGYTF. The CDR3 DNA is TGTGCCAGCAGTCCGAACGGTGTGAATGGCTACACCTTC.

The CDR3 sequence: CASSKTGTPNEKLFF. Here the CDR3 DNA reads TGCGCCAGCAGCAAAACCGGGACACCGAATGAAAAACTGTTTTTT. The chain joins TRBV5-1 to TRBJ1-4, with D possibly TRBD1 on 6 matching bases. Deletions cut 4 bases from V and 5 bases from J, with 15 bases between. Germline V gives CDR1 SGHRS, CDR2 YFSETQ. CDR3 length equals 15 residues.

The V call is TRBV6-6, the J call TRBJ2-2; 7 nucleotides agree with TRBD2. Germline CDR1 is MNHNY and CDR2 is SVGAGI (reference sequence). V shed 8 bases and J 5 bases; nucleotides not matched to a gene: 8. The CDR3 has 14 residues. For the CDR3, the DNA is TGTGCCAGCGGGAGGGCCATATCGACCGGGGAGCTGTTTTTT. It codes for CASGRAISTGELFF.

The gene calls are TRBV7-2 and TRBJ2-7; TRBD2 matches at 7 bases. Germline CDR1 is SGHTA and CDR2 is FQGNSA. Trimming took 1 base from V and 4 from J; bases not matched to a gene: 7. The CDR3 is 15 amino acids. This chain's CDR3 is CASSLGGGSQYEQYF. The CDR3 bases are TGTGCCAGCAGCTTAGGAGGCGGGAGCCAATACGAGCAGTACTTC. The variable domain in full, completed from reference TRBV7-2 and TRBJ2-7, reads GAGVSQSPSNKVTEKGKDVELRCDPISGHTALYWYRQSLGQGLEFLIYFQGNSAPDKSGLPSDRFSAERTGGSVSTLTIQRTQQEDSAVYLCASSLGGGSQYEQYFGPGTRLTVT.

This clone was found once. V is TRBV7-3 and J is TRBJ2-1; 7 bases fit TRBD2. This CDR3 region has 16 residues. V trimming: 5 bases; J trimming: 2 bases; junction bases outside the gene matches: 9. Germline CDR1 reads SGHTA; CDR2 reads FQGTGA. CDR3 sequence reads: CASSLTLADAYNEQFF. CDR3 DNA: TGTGCCAGCAGCCTGACCCTAGCGGACGCCTACAATGAGCAGTTCTTC.

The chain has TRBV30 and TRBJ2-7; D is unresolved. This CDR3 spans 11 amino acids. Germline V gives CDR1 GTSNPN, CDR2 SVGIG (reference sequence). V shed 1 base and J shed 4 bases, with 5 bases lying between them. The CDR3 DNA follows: TGTGCCTGGAGTGCTCGGTACGAGCAGTACTTC. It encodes CAWSARYEQYF.

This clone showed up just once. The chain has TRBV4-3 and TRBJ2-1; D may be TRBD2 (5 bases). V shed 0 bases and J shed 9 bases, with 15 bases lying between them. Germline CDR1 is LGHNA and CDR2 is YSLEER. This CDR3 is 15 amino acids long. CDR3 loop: CASSQDYLAGGEQFF. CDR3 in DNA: TGCGCCAGCAGCCAAGATTACCTAGCTGGCGGTGAGCAGTTCTTC.

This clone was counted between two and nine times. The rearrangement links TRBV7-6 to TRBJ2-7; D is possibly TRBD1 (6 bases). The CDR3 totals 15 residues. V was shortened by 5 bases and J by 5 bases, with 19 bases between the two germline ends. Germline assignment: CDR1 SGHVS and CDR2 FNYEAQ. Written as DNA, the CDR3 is TGTGCCAGCAGCCCGACAGGTCACCGAGGGGACGAGCAGTACTTC. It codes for CASSPTGHRGDEQYF.

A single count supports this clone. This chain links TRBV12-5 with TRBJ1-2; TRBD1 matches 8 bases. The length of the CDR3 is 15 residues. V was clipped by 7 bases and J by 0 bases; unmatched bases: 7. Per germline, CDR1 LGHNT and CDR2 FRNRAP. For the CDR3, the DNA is TGTGCTAGTGCCCGACAGGGGAAGACTAACTATGGCTACACCTTC. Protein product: CASARQGKTNYGYTF.

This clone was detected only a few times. In nucleotides, the CDR3 is TGTGCCAGCAGCCCTGGAGGGAACACTGAAGCTTTCTTT. Protein product: CASSPGGNTEAFF. This chain connects TRBV7-3 to TRBJ1-1, with unresolved D. The germline V and J ends were trimmed by 5 bases and 1 base, with 8 bases remaining between them. Per the germline V gene, CDR1 is SGHTA and CDR2 is FQGTGA. The CDR3 runs 13 residues.

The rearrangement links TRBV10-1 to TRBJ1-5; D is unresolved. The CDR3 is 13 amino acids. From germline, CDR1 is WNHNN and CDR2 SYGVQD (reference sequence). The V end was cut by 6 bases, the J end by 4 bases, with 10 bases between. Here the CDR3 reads CASSGDKNQPQHF. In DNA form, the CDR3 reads TGCGCCAGCAGCGGAGATAAAAATCAGCCCCAGCATTTT.

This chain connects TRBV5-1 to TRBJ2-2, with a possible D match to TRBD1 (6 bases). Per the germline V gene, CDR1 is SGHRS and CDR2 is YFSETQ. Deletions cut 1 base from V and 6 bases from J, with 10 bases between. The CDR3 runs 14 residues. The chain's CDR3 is CASSLQGPSGELFF. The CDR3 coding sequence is TGCGCCAGCAGCTTGCAGGGGCCCTCCGGGGAGCTGTTTTTT. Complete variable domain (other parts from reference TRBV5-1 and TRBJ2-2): KAGVTQTPRYLIKTRGQQVTLSCSPISGHRSVSWYQQTPGQGLQFLFEYFSETQRNKGNFPGRFSGRQFSNSRSEMNVSTLELGDSALYLCASSLQGPSGELFFGEGSRLTVL.

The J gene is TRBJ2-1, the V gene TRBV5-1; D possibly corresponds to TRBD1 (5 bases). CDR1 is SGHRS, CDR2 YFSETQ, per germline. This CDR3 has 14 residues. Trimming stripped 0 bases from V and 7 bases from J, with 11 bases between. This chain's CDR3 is CASSLAAGRNEQFF. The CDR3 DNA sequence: TGCGCCAGCAGCTTGGCCGCAGGGCGAAATGAGCAGTTCTTC.

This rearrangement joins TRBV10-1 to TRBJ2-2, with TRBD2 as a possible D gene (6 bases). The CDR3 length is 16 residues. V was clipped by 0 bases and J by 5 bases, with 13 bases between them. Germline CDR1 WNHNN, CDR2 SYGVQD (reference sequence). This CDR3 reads CASSESVVAETGELFF. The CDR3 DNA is TGCGCCAGCAGTGAGTCGGTGGTAGCGGAGACCGGGGAGCTGTTTTTT.

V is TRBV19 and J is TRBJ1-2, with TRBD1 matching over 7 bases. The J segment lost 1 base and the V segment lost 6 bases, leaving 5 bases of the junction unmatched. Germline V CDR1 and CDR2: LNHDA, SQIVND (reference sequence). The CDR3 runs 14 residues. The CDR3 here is CASRGQNLNYGYTF. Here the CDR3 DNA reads TGTGCCAGTAGGGGACAGAACCTTAACTATGGCTACACCTTC.

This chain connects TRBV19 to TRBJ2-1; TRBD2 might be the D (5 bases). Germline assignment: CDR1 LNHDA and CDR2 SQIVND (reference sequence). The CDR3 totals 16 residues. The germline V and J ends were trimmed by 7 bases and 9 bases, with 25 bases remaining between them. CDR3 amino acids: CASTPPGVSAQSEQFF. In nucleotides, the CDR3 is TGTGCCAGTACCCCCCCCGGGGTTAGCGCGCAGAGTGAGCAGTTCTTC. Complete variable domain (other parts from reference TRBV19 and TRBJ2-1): DGGITQSPKYLFRKEGQNVTLSCEQNLNHDAMYWYRQDPGQGLRLIYYSQIVNDFQKGDIAEGYSVSREKKESFPLTVTSAQKNPTAFYLCASTPPGVSAQSEQFFGPGTRLTVL.